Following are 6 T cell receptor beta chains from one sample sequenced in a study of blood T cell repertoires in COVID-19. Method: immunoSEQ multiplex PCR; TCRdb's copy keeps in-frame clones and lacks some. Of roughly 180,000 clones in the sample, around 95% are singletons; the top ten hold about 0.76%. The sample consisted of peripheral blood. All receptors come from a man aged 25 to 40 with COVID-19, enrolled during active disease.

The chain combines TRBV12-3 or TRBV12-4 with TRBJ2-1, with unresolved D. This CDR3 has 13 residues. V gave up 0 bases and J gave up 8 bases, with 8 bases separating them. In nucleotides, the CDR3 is TGTGCCAGCAGTTTAGCCGGGTACGATGAGCAGTTCTTC. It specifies CASSLAGYDEQFF.

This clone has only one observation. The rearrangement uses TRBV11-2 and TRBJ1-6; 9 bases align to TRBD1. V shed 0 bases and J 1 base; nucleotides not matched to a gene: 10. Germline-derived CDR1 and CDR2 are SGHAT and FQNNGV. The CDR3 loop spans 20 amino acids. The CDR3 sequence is CASSLDLGTGLYSYNSPLHF. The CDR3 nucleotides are TGTGCCAGCAGCTTAGATTTGGGGACAGGGTTGTATTCCTATAATTCACCCCTCCACTTT.

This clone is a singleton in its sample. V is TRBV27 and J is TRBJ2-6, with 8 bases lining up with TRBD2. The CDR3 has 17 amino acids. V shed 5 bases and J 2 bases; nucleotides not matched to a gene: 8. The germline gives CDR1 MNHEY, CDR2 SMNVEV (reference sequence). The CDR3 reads CASSLNGGAAGANVLTF. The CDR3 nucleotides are TGTGCCAGCAGTCTTAACGGGGGGGCAGCTGGGGCCAACGTCCTGACTTTC.

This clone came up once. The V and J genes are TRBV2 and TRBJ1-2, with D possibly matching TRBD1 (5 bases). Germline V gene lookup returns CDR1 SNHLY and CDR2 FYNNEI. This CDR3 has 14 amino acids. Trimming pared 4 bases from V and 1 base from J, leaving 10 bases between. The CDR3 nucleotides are TGTGCCAGCAGTGCTATGACAGTTAACTATGGCTACACCTTC. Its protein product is CASSAMTVNYGYTF.

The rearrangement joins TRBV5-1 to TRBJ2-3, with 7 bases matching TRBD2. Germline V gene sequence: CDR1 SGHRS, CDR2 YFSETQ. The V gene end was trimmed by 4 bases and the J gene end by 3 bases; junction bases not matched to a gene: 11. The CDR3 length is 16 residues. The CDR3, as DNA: TGCGCCAGCAGCCCCCTCTCGCGGGGGTTGACAGATACGCAGTATTTT. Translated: CASSPLSRGLTDTQYF.

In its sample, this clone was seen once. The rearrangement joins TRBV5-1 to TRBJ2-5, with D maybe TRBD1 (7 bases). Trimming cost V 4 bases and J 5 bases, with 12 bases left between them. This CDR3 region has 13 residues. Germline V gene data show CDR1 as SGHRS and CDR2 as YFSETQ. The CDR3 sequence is CASSPQGRETQYF. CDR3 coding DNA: TGCGCCAGCAGCCCACAGGGGAGGGAGACCCAGTACTTC. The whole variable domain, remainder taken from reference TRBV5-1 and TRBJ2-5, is KAGVTQTPRYLIKTRGQQVTLSCSPISGHRSVSWYQQTPGQGLQFLFEYFSETQRNKGNFPGRFSGRQFSNSRSEMNVSTLELGDSALYLCASSPQGRETQYFGPGTRLLVL.